This T cell receptor (beta chain) was captured by sequencing in a study of early T cells in non-severe SARS-CoV-2 infection. Overall study: Unsorted whole-blood RNA was sequenced in bulk, leaving chains unpaired.

Points on this clonotype: Its antigen is as yet unknown.

Study findings and constraints: VDJdb-based matching was biased toward anti-spike CD8 responses and missed private and CD4 specificities.

Germline loops: CDR1 SGHAT, CDR2 FQNNGV. The CDR3 sequence is 16 residues long. V was cut by 7 bases and J by 2 bases, with 15 bases left in between. As part of library construction, unique molecular identifiers were attached to individual cDNA molecules. TCRdb called the 5' RACE reads again in MiXCR, with one record for every CDR3 protein. The sample yields approximately 69,000 distinct CDR3 sequences, around an eighth seen once. The material sequenced was whole blood, taken at baseline. The chain couples TRBV11-2 to TRBJ2-6; D could derive from TRBD1 or TRBD2 (5 bases each). The sequence came from an adult who was a healthcare worker with PCR-confirmed SARS-CoV-2 infection or an uninfected control (not recorded which). Here the CDR3 DNA reads TGTGCCAGCACCAAACTCCTGGGGGCTGGGGCCAACGTCCTGACTTTC. It codes for CASTKLLGAGANVLTF.